The 4 T cell receptor beta chains listed next were all sequenced from one sample in a study of blood T cell repertoires in COVID-19. This table comes from immunoSEQ multiplex PCR, and its TCRdb copy is limited to in-frame clones, with some not included. The table records fewer than 450,000 clones, 80% to 90% of them present only once. The sequenced sample was peripheral blood. These receptor sequences come from a woman aged 50 to 60 with COVID-19, enrolled during active disease.

V and J are TRBV20-1 and TRBJ2-3; a weak D match, TRBD2 (5 bases). The CDR3 extends over 15 amino acids. V was clipped by 3 bases and J by 2 bases, with 15 bases between them. Looked up from germline, CDR1 is DFQATT and CDR2 is SNEGSKA (reference sequence). The CDR3 loop reads CSASIRAVNTDTQYF. The CDR3 bases are TGCAGTGCTAGTATCCGAGCGGTAAACACAGATACGCAGTATTTT.

The chain uses TRBV24-1 and TRBJ2-1, with D possibly matching TRBD1 (6 bases). The CDR3 covers 14 residues. Germline loops: CDR1 KGHDR, CDR2 SFDVKD. V gave up 6 bases and J gave up 5 bases, with 13 bases separating them. CDR3 sequence: CATSNTGRDNEQFF. The DNA for the CDR3 is TGTGCCACCAGTAACACAGGGAGAGACAATGAGCAGTTCTTC.

The CDR3 is CATAKGSSSYEQYF. The DNA for the CDR3 is TGTGCCACCGCTAAGGGGTCCTCTTCCTACGAGCAGTACTTC. V usage is TRBV10-3 and J usage is TRBJ2-7; possible D gene TRBD1, 5 bases. The CDR3 runs to 14 residues. Germline V gene sequence: CDR1 ENHRY, CDR2 SYGVKD. The V end was cut by 10 bases, the J end by 1 base, with 17 bases between.

This sequence joins TRBV19 and TRBJ2-7, with D uncertain. The CDR3 spans 12 residues. Germline CDR1 is LNHDA and CDR2 is SQIVND (reference sequence). V shed 7 bases and J shed 6 bases, with 13 bases lying between them. CDR3 DNA sequence: TGTGCCAGTACCTCACAAACGGGCGAGCAGTACTTC. It translates to CASTSQTGEQYF.